This T cell receptor (beta chain) was recorded in a study of T cell changes during pregnancy in multiple sclerosis. Repertoires were generated with immunoSEQ multiplex PCR, while TCRdb's copy carries only in-frame clones and drops some. Of about 42,000 clones listed, about 85% are singletons. Germline values: CDR1 SNHLY, CDR2 FYNNEI. The CDR3 covers 13 residues. Trimming removed 7 bases at V and 5 bases at J, with 14 bases between. The starting material was CD4+ T cells from peripheral blood mononuclear cells, obtained before pregnancy. The sequence derives from a female donor with multiple sclerosis, enrolled in a pregnancy study. The chain uses TRBV2 and TRBJ1-2; TRBD1 might be the D (6 bases). CDR3 residues: CASNRDKAYGYTF. CDR3 coding DNA: TGTGCCAGCAACCGGGACAAAGCGTATGGCTACACCTTC.